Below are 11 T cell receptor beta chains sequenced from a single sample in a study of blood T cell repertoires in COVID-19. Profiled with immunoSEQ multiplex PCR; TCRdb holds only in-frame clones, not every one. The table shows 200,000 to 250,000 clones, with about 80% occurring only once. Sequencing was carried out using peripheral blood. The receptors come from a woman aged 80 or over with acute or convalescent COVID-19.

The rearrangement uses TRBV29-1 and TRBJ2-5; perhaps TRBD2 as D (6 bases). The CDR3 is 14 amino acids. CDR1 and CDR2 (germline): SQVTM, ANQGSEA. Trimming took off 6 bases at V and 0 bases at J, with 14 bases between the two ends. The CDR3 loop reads CSVKGAGYQETQYF. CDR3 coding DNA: TGCAGCGTCAAAGGGGCGGGGTACCAAGAGACCCAGTACTTC.

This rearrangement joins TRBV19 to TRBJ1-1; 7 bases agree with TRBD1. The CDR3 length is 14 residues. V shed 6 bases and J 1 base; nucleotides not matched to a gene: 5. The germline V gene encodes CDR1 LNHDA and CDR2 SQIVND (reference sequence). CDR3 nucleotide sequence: TGTGCCAGTAGCCACAGGGGTGGGAACACTGAAGCTTTCTTT. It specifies CASSHRGGNTEAFF.

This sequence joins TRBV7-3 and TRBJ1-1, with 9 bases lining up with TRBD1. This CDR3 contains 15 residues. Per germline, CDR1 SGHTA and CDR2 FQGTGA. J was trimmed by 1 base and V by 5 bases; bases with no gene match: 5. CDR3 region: CASSERTGANTEAFF. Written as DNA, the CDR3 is TGTGCCAGCAGCGAGAGGACAGGGGCGAACACTGAAGCTTTCTTT.

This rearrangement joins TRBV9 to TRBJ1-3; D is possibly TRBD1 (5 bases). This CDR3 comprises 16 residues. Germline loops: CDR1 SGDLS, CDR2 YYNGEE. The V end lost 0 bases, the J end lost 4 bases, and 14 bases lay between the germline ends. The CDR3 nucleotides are TGTGCCAGCAGCGTAGGCCTCATCCCAGGGGGAAACACCATATATTTT. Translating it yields CASSVGLIPGGNTIYF.

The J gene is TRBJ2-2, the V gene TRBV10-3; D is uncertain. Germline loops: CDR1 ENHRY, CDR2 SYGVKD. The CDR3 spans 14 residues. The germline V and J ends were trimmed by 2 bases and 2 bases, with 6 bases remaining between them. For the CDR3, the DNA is TGTGCCATCAGTGAGACGGGTAACACCGGGGAGCTGTTTTTT. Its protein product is CAISETGNTGELFF.

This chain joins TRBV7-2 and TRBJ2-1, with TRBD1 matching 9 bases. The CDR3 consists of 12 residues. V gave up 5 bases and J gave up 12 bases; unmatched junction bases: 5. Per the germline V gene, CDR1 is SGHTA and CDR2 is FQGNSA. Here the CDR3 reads CASSTDRGGQFF. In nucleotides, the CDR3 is TGTGCCAGCAGCACGGACAGGGGAGGGCAGTTCTTC.

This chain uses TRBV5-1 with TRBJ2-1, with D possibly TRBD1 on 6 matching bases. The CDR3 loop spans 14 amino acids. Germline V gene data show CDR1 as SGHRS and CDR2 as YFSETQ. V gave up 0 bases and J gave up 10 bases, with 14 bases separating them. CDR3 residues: CASSLDTGTREQFF. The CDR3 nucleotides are TGCGCCAGCAGCTTGGATACAGGGACCAGGGAGCAGTTCTTC. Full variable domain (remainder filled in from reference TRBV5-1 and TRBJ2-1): KAGVTQTPRYLIKTRGQQVTLSCSPISGHRSVSWYQQTPGQGLQFLFEYFSETQRNKGNFPGRFSGRQFSNSRSEMNVSTLELGDSALYLCASSLDTGTREQFFGPGTRLTVL.

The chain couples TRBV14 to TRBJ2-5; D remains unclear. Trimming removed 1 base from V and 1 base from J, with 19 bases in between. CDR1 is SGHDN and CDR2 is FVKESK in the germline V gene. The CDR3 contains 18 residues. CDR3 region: CASSQGFLAPPSQETQYF. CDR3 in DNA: TGTGCCAGCAGCCAAGGTTTCCTGGCCCCACCATCCCAAGAGACCCAGTACTTC.

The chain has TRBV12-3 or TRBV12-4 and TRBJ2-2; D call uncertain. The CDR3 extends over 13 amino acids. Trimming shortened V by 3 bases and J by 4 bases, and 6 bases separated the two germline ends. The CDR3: CASSFLGTGELFF. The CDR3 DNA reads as TGTGCCAGCAGTTTCCTCGGCACCGGGGAGCTGTTTTTT.

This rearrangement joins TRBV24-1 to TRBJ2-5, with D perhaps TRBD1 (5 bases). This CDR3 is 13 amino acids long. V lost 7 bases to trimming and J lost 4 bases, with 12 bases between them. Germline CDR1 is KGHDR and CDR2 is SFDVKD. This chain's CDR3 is CATSHLGRETQYF. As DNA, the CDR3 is TGTGCCACCAGCCACCTGGGGCGAGAGACCCAGTACTTC.

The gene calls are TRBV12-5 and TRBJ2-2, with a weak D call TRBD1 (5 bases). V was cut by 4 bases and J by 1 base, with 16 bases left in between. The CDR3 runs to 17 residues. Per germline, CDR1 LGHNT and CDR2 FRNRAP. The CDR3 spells CASGSTRTLLNTGELFF. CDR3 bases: TGTGCTAGTGGTTCAACCCGGACACTTCTGAACACCGGGGAGCTGTTTTTT.